This record looks at one T cell receptor beta chain sequence and its context. This sample stems from a study of T cells after posttransplantation cyclophosphamide. The CDR3 consists of 12 residues. V lost 1 base and J lost 8, with 5 bases in between. Germline CDR1 reads SGHDN; CDR2 reads FVKESK. Profiling relied on immunoSEQ multiplex PCR, and the TCRdb table lists in-frame clones only, not all of them. The sample has about 66,000 clones, around 93% seen once; the top ten hold under 3%. The sequencing input was PBMCs. This sequence originates from a woman aged 25 to 45 in good health and a related stem cell transplant donor. The rearrangement links TRBV14 to TRBJ1-4, with D hard to call. DNA for the CDR3: TGTGCCAGCAGCCAAGCTGGAGAAAAACTGTTTTTT. Protein: CASSQAGEKLFF. Supplemented by reference TRBV14 and TRBJ1-4, the full variable domain reads EAGVTQFPSHSVIEKGQTVTLRCDPISGHDNLYWYRRVMGKEIKFLLHFVKESKQDESGMPNNRFLAERTGGTYSTLKVQPAELEDSGVYFCASSQAGEKLFFGSGTQLSVL.